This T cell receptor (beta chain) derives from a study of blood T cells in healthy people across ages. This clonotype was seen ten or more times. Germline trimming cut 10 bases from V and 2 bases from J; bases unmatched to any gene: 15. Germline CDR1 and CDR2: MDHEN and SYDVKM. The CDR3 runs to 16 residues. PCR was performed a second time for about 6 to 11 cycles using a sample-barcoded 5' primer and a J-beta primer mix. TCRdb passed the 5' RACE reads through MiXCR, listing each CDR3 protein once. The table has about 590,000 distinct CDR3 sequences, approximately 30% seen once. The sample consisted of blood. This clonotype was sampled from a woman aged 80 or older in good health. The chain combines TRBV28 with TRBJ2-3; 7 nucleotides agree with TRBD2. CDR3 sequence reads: CATMGWGGTDTDTQYF. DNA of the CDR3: TGTGCCACCATGGGGTGGGGGGGGACCGACACAGATACGCAGTATTTT.